These 17 T cell receptor beta chains originate from one sample sequenced in a study of CD8+ T cells in alopecia areata. Treatment described: oral pan-JAK inhibitor, 5-10 mg twice daily. As the sequencing template, cDNA was produced by extracting RNA and reverse transcribing it. TCRdb's copy holds only in-frame clones and misses some; the assay was immunoSEQ multiplex PCR. The data contain 90,000 to 120,000 clones, 80% to 85% of them singletons. This specimen was CD8+ T cells sorted from blood, taken at week 24, from a patient treated with tofacitinib. Receptors were obtained from a human donor with alopecia areata.

The chain recombines TRBV4-1 with TRBJ2-3, with D unclear. This CDR3 spans 14 amino acids. V dropped 4 bases and J dropped 6 bases, with 14 bases sitting between them. Germline CDR1 and CDR2: MGHRA and YSYEKL. CDR3 nucleotide sequence: TGCGCCAGCAGCCTTTTTGGGTCCATGGATACGCAGTATTTT. Translating it yields CASSLFGSMDTQYF.

The gene calls are TRBV13 and TRBJ2-7; D may be TRBD1 (6 bases). The germline CDR1 and CDR2 sequences are PRHDT and FYEKMQ (reference sequence). The V and J ends lost 5 bases and 3 bases respectively, with 17 bases between them. The CDR3 totals 15 residues. The CDR3 region is CASSPPGEYGYEQYF. CDR3 bases: TGTGCCAGCAGCCCCCCAGGGGAATATGGCTACGAGCAGTACTTC.

The chain recombines TRBV4-1 with TRBJ1-1; D is ambiguous. The CDR3 is made up of 15 amino acids. CDR1 MGHRA and CDR2 YSYEKL come from the germline V gene. The ends were cut back, 1 base at V and 0 bases at J, with 9 bases in the middle. CDR3: CASSQVEMMNTEAFF. CDR3 DNA sequence: TGCGCCAGCAGCCAAGTTGAGATGATGAACACTGAAGCTTTCTTT.

As to this clone: This sample includes further DNA sequences coding for the same CDR3. CDR3 residues: CASSLLSGPGELFF. In DNA form, the CDR3 reads TGTGCCAGCAGCTTACTCTCCGGTCCCGGGGAGCTGTTTTTT. The rearrangement joins TRBV7-8 to TRBJ2-2; D is uncertain. The CDR3 consists of 14 residues. Germline CDR1 reads SGHVS; CDR2 reads FQNEAQ. V shed 2 bases and J shed 6 bases, with 10 bases lying between them.

Only a few counts were recorded for this clone. This sequence joins TRBV27 and TRBJ2-7; TRBD1 matches 12 bases. The V and J ends lost 4 bases and 6 bases, in that order; junction bases with no gene match: 4. Germline loops: CDR1 MNHEY, CDR2 SMNVEV (reference sequence). The CDR3 has 14 amino acids. The chain's CDR3 is CASSSGQGASEQYF. The CDR3 coding sequence is TGTGCCAGCAGTTCGGGACAGGGGGCGAGCGAGCAGTACTTC.

CDR3 nucleotides: TGTGCCAGCAGCTCCGGGTCGCAGTATTTT. It specifies CASSSGSQYF. This chain links TRBV7-9 with TRBJ2-3; D unresolved. The CDR3 covers 10 residues. Deletions cut 4 bases from V and 10 bases from J, with 6 bases between. Germline V gives CDR1 SEHNR, CDR2 FQNEAQ (reference sequence).

Concerning this clone itself: Additional DNA sequences in this sample encode the identical CDR3. This sequence joins TRBV29-1 and TRBJ1-1; perhaps TRBD1 as D (5 bases). CDR1 is SQVTM and CDR2 is ANQGSEA in the germline V gene. Trimming shortened V by 7 bases and J by 3 bases, and 15 bases separated the two germline ends. The CDR3 has 13 amino acids. Written as DNA, the CDR3 is TGCAGCGCCGGAACCGGGGGGGACACTGAAGCTTTCTTT. It translates to CSAGTGGDTEAFF.

The chain joins TRBV29-1 to TRBJ1-1, with TRBD1 matching over 7 bases. Trimming at V came to 1 base and at J to 2 bases, leaving 4 bases not matched to a gene. CDR1 and CDR2 (germline): SQVTM, ANQGSEA. This CDR3 region has 14 residues. The CDR3 region has the DNA TGCAGCGTTGAAGTAGGGGACAGCAACACTGAAGCTTTCTTT. The encoded protein is CSVEVGDSNTEAFF.

The rearrangement links TRBV7-2 to TRBJ2-7, with TRBD2 matching over 11 bases. The CDR3 totals 15 residues. Germline V gene data show CDR1 as SGHTA and CDR2 as FQGNSA. The J segment lost 5 bases and the V segment lost 3 bases, leaving 6 bases of the junction unmatched. The CDR3 region is CASSFTLAGEHEQYF. The CDR3 DNA is TGTGCCAGCAGCTTTACACTAGCGGGGGAACACGAGCAGTACTTC.

V gene TRBV5-8 combines with J gene TRBJ1-1; D unresolved. The germline gives CDR1 SGHTS, CDR2 YDEGEE. The CDR3 runs to 14 residues. The V gene lost 3 bases and the J gene lost 4 bases, with 13 bases spanning the gap. As DNA, the CDR3 is TGTGCCAGCAGCTCCCCATCGACCGGCACTGAAGCTTTCTTT. This translates into CASSSPSTGTEAFF.

A single count supports this clone. The chain joins TRBV7-9 to TRBJ2-2; 8 nucleotides agree with TRBD2. V lost 5 bases to trimming and J lost 5 bases; unmatched junction nucleotides: 13. CDR1 is SEHNR, CDR2 FQNEAQ, per germline (reference sequence). CDR3 size: 17 residues. The CDR3 bases are TGTGCCAGCAGCCTGGACCAACTAGCGGCTATAACCGGGGAGCTGTTTTTT. It is translated as CASSLDQLAAITGELFF. The complete variable domain, with remaining parts taken from reference TRBV7-9 and TRBJ2-2, reads DTGVSQNPRHKITKRGQNVTFRCDPISEHNRLYWYRQTLGQGPEFLTYFQNEAQLEKSRLLSDRFSAERPKGSFSTLEIQRTEQGDSAMYLCASSLDQLAAITGELFFGEGSRLTVL.

Note on this clone: Other DNA sequences within the sample encode an identical CDR3. This chain uses TRBV4-1 with TRBJ2-1; D gene uncertain. Germline V lookup: CDR1 MGHRA, CDR2 YSYEKL. This CDR3 is 13 amino acids long. The V end lost 0 bases, the J end lost 5 bases, and 5 bases lay between the germline ends. The CDR3 DNA reads TGCGCCAGCAGCCAAGATCGGGACAATGAGCAGTTCTTC. Translation: CASSQDRDNEQFF.

The V call is TRBV2, the J call TRBJ2-5; 7 nucleotides line up with TRBD1. The CDR3 length is 13 residues. V lost 10 bases to trimming and J lost 4 bases; unmatched junction nucleotides: 9. Germline CDR1 reads SNHLY; CDR2 reads FYNNEI. CDR3 nucleotide sequence: TGTGCCATCCCCGACAGGGTGGGAGAGACCCAGTACTTC. It yields the protein CAIPDRVGETQYF.

The chain has TRBV7-8 and TRBJ2-1, with 12 bases identical to TRBD2. The CDR3 covers 16 residues. Per germline, CDR1 SGHVS and CDR2 FQNEAQ. J gave up 4 bases and V 6 bases, and 7 bases lay outside the gene matches. The CDR3 nucleotides are TGTGCCAGCAGTCTAGCGGGGGGGTATCTATACAATGAGCAGTTCTTC. Translation: CASSLAGGYLYNEQFF.

The rearrangement uses TRBV29-1 and TRBJ1-2, with D tentatively TRBD1 (5 bases). The CDR3 runs to 16 residues. Deletions cut 3 bases from V and 2 bases from J, with 19 bases between. CDR1 and CDR2 (germline): SQVTM, ANQGSEA. The CDR3 spells CSVDNPRDATNYGYTF. CDR3 nucleotides: TGCAGCGTTGATAACCCCCGGGACGCAACGAACTATGGCTACACCTTC.

This clone was detected ten times or more. CDR3: CASSSLAGDFYNEQFF. For the CDR3, the DNA is TGTGCCAGTAGTTCCCTCGCGGGGGACTTTTACAATGAGCAGTTCTTC. The V and J genes are TRBV19 and TRBJ2-1; 7 bases agree with TRBD2. This CDR3 has 16 residues. V dropped 5 bases and J dropped 4; count of bases not matched to a gene: 11. Germline V gene sequence: CDR1 LNHDA, CDR2 SQIVND (reference sequence).

This chain uses TRBV7-8 with TRBJ2-3; D uncertain. V lost 5 bases and J lost 4, with 10 bases in between. CDR1 is SGHVS, CDR2 FQNEAQ, per germline. This CDR3 comprises 13 residues. The CDR3 coding sequence is TGTGCCAGCAGCGCTCGTCAGGCAGATACGCAGTATTTT. It yields the protein CASSARQADTQYF.